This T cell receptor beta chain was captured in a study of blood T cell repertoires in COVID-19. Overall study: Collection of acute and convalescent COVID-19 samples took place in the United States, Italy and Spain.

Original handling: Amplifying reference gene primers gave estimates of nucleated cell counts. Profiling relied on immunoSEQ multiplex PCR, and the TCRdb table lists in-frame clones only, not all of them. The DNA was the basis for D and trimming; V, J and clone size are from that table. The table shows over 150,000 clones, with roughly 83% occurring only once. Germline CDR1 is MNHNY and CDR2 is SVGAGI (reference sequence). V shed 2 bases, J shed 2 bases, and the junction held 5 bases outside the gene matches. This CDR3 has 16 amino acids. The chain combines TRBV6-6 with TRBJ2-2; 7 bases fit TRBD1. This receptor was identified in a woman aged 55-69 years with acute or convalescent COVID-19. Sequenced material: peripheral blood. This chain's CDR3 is CASSYLGQINTGELFF. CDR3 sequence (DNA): TGTGCCAGCAGTTACCTGGGACAGATAAACACCGGGGAGCTGTTTTTT.